The clone carrying this T cell receptor beta chain was counted at least ten times. What it binds is unknown. The record originates from a study of T cells after yellow fever vaccination. The study's findings and limits: A limited proportion of clonotypes was detected within both the CD4 and CD8 compartments. Secondary responses were weaker yet peaked faster, day 5 versus 15.

CDR3 length equals 14 residues. The J segment lost 3 bases and the V segment lost 6 bases, leaving 7 bases of the junction unmatched. TCRdb itself ran the 5' RACE reads through MiXCR, one entry per CDR3 protein. The sample consists of hundreds of thousands of distinct CDR3 sequences, over 9% of them appearing once. The rearrangement joins TRBV12-3 or TRBV12-4 to TRBJ2-7; 8 bases align to TRBD1. This TCR was sampled from a man aged 30-40 years who received the YFV17D yellow fever vaccine. The sequencing here drew on PBMCs, taken on the day of the yellow fever booster vaccination. The CDR3 DNA is TGTGCCAGCAGCCCCCAGGGGGCCTTCTACGAGCAGTACTTC. This translates into CASSPQGAFYEQYF.